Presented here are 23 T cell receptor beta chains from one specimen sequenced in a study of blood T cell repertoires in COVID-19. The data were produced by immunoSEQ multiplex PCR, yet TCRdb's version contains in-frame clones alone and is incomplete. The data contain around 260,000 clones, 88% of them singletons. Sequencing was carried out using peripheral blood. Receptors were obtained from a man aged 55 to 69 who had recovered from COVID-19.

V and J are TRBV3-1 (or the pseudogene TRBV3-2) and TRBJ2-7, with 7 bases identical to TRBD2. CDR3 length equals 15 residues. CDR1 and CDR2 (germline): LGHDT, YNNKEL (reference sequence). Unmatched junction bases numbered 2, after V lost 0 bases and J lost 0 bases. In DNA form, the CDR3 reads TGTGCCAGCAGCCAAGACACTAGCGACTCCTACGAGCAGTACTTC. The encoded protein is CASSQDTSDSYEQYF.

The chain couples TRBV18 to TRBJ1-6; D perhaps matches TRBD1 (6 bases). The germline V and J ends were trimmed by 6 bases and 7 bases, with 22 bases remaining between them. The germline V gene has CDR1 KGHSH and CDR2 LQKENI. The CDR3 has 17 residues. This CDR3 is CASSPLLTQGMNSPLHF. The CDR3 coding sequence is TGTGCCAGCTCCCCCTTACTCACCCAGGGGATGAATTCACCCCTCCACTTT.

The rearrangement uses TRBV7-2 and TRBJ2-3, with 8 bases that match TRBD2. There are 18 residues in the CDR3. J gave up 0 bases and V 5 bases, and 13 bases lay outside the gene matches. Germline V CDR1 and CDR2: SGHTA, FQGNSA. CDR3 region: CASSLGLGGGSSTDTQYF. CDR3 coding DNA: TGTGCCAGCAGCCTGGGACTAGGGGGGGGGTCTAGCACAGATACGCAGTATTTT. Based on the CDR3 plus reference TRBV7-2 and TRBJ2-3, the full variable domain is GAGVSQSPSNKVTEKGKDVELRCDPISGHTALYWYRQSLGQGLEFLIYFQGNSAPDKSGLPSDRFSAERTGGSVSTLTIQRTQQEDSAVYLCASSLGLGGGSSTDTQYFGPGTRLTVL.

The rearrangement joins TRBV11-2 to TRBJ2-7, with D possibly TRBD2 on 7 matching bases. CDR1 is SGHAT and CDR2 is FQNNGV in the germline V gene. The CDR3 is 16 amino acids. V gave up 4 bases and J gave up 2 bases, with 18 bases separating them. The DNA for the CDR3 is TGTGCCAGCAGCTCCAGAGGGGGGGCGCGGACCTACGAGCAGTACTTC. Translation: CASSSRGGARTYEQYF.

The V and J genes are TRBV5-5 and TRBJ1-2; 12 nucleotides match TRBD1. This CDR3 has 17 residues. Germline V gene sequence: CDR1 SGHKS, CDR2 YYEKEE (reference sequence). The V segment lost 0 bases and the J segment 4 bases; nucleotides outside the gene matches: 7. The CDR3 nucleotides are TGTGCCAGCAGCTTGGAGGGACAGGGGGCCTCTACCTATGGCTACACCTTC. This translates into CASSLEGQGASTYGYTF.

In nucleotides, the CDR3 is TGTGCCAGCAGTGGAGGAGCGGGGGGCTCCAATGAGCAGTTCTTC. As protein: CASSGGAGGSNEQFF. The rearrangement links TRBV6-2 or TRBV6-3 to TRBJ2-1, with 9 positions matching TRBD2. J lost 6 bases, V lost 5 bases, and 8 bases had no gene match. CDR1 is MNHEY and CDR2 is SVGEGT in the germline V gene. The CDR3 runs 15 residues.

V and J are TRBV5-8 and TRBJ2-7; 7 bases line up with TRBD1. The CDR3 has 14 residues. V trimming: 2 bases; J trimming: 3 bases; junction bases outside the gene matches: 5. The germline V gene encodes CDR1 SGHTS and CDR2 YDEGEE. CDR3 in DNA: TGTGCCAGCAGCTTACGGGACAGATACTACGAGCAGTACTTC. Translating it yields CASSLRDRYYEQYF.

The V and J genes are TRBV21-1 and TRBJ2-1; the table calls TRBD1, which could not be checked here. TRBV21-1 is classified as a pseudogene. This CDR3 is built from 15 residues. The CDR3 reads CASSKSGGCYNEQFF. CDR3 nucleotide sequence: TGTGCCAGCAGCAAGTCTGGGGGCTGCTACAATGAGCAGTTCTTC.

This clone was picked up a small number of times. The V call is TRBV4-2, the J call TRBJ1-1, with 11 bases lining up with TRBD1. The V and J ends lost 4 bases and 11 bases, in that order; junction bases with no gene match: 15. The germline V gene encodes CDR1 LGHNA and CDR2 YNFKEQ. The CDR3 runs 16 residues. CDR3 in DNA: TGTGCCAGCAGCCGAGACCTCCCGGGACAGGGGGTCGTGGCTTTCTTT. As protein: CASSRDLPGQGVVAFF.

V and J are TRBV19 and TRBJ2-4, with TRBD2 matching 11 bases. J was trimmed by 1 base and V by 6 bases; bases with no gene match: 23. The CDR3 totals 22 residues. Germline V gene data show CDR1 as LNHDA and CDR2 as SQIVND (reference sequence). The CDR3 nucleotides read TGTGCCAGTAGACGGGACAGGGAAGCCACTAGCGGGGGCCCTGGGGCCAAAAACATTCAGTACTTC. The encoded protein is CASRRDREATSGGPGAKNIQYF.

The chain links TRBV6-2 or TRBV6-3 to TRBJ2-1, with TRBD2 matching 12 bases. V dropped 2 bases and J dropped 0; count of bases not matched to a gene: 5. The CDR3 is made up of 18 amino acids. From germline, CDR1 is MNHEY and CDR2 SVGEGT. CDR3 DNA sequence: TGTGCCAGCAGTTACACACTAGCGGGGGGCCTCTCCTACAATGAGCAGTTCTTC. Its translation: CASSYTLAGGLSYNEQFF.

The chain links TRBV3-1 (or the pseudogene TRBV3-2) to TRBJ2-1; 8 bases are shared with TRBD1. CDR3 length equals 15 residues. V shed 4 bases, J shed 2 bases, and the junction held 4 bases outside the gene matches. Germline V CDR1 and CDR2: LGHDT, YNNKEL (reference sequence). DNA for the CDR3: TGTGCCAGCAGCCGAGACAGGGGCACCTACAATGAGCAGTTCTTC. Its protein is CASSRDRGTYNEQFF.

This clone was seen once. CDR3 nucleotides: TGTGCCTGGAGAAAACCGGACAGGGAGTCTGGCGAGCAGTACTTC. Translating gives CAWRKPDRESGEQYF. This rearrangement joins TRBV30 to TRBJ2-7; 8 bases are shared with TRBD1. J lost 6 bases, V lost 3 bases, and 13 bases had no gene match. In germline, CDR1 is GTSNPN, CDR2 SVGIG (reference sequence). This CDR3 has 15 residues.

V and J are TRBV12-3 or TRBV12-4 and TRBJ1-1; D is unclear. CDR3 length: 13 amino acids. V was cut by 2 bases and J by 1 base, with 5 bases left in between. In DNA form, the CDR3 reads TGTGCCAGCAGTTTATACTCGAACACTGAAGCTTTCTTT. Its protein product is CASSLYSNTEAFF.

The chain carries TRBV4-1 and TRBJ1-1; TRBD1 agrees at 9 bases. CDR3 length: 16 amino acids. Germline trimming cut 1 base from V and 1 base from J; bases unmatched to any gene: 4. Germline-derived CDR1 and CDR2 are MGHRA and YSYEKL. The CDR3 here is CASSQVWGQGNTEAFF. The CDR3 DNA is TGCGCCAGCAGCCAAGTGTGGGGACAGGGGAACACTGAAGCTTTCTTT.

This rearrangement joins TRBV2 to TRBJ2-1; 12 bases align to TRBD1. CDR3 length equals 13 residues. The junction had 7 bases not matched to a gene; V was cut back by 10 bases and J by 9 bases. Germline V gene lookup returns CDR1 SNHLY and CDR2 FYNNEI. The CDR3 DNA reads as TGTGCCATCCCGGGACAGGGGGCGAGTGAGCAGTTCTTC. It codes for CAIPGQGASEQFF.

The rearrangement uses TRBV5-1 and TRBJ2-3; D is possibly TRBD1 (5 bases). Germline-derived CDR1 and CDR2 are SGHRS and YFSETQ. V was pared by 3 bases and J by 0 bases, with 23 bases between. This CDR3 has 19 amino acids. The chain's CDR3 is CASSSSSRGSPTSTDTQYF. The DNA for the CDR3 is TGCGCCAGCAGCTCCTCCTCAAGGGGCTCACCCACTAGCACAGATACGCAGTATTTT.

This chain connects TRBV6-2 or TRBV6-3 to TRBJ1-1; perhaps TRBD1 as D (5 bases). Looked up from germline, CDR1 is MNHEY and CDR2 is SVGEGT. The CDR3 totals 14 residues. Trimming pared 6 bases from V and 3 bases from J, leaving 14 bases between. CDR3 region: CASSPGGIDTEAFF. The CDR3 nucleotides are TGTGCCAGCAGCCCTGGGGGGATCGACACTGAAGCTTTCTTT.

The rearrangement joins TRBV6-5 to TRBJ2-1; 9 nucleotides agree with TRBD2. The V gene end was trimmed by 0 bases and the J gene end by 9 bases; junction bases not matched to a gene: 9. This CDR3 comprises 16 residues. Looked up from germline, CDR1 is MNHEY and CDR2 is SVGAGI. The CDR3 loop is CASSYSRLAEGGEQFF. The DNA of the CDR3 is TGTGCCAGCAGTTACTCGAGACTAGCGGAAGGGGGTGAGCAGTTCTTC.

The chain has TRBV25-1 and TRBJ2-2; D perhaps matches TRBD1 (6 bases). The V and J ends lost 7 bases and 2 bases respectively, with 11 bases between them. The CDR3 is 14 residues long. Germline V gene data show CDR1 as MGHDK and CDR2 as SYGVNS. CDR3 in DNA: TGTGCCAGCACCGGACAGAGCAACACCGGGGAGCTGTTTTTT. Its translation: CASTGQSNTGELFF. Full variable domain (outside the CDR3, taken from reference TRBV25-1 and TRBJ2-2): EADIYQTPRYLVIGTGKKITLECSQTMGHDKMYWYQQDPGMELHLIHYSYGVNSTEKGDLSSESTVSRIRTEHFPLTLESARPSHTSQYLCASTGQSNTGELFFGEGSRLTVL.

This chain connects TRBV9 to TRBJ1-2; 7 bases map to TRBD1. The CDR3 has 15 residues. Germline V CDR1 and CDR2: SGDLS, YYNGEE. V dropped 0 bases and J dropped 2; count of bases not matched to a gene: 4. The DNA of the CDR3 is TGTGCCAGCAGCGTAGGTAAAGGGGGCAACTATGGCTACACCTTC. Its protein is CASSVGKGGNYGYTF.

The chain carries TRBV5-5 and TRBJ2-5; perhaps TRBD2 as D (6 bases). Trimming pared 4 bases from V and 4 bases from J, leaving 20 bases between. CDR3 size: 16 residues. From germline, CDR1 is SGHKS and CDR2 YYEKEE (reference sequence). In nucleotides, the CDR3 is TGTGCCAGCAGCAGAGGACTACGCCCCGAAGGAGAGACCCAGTACTTC. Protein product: CASSRGLRPEGETQYF.

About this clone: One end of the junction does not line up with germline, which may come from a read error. CDR3 protein: CASKSRDRVHF. The DNA of the CDR3 is TGTGCCAGCAAATCTAGGGACAGGGTTCACTTC. V is TRBV2 and J is TRBJ2-5, with 9 positions matching TRBD1. CDR1 and CDR2 (germline): SNHLY, FYNNEI. The CDR3 totals 11 residues.